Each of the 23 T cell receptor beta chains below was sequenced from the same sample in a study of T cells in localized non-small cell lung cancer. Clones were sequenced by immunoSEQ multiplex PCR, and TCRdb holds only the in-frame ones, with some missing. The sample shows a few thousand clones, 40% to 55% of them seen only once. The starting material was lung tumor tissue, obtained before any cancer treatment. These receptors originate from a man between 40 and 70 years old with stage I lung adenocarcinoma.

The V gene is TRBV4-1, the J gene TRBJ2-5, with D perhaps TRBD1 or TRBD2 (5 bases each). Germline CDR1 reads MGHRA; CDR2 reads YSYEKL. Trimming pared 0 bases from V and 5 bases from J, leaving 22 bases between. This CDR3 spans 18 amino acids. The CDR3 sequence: CASSQDGTRALLGETQYF. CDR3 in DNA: TGCGCCAGCAGCCAAGATGGGACGAGAGCACTTCTCGGGGAGACCCAGTACTTC.

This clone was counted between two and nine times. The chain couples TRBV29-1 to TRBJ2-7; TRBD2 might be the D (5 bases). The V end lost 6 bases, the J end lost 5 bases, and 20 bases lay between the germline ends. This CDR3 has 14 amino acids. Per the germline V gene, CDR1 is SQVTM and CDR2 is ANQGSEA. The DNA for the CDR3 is TGCAGCGTCGGTGCGACGGGAAGGCCCGACGAGCAGTACTTC. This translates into CSVGATGRPDEQYF.

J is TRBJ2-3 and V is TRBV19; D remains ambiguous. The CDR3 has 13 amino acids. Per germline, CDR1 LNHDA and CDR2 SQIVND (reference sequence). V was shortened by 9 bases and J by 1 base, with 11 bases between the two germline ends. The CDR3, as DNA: TGTGCCAGCGGCCCGTCCCGCACAGATACGCAGTATTTT. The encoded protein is CASGPSRTDTQYF.

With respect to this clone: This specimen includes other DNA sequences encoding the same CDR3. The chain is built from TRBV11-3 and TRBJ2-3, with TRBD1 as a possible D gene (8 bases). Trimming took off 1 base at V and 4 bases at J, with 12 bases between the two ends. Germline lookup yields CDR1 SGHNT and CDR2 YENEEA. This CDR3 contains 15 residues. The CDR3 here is CASSLGQGRADTQYF. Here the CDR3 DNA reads TGTGCCAGCAGCTTAGGACAGGGGAGGGCAGATACGCAGTATTTT.

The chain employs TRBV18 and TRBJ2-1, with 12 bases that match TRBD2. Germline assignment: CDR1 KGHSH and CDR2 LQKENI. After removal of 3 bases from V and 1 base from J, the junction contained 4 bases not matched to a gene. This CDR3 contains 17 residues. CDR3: CASSPQTSGSSYNEQFF. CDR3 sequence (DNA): TGTGCCAGCTCACCTCAGACTAGCGGGAGTTCCTACAATGAGCAGTTCTTC.

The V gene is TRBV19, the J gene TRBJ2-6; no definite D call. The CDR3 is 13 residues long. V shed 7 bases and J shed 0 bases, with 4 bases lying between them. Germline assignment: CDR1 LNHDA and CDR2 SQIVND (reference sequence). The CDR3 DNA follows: TGTGCCAGTATTCGCTCTGGGGCCAACGTCCTGACTTTC. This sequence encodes CASIRSGANVLTF.

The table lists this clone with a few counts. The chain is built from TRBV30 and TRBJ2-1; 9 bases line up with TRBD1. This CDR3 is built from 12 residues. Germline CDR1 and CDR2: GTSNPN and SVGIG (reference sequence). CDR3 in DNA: TGTGCTTGGGGGACAGGGTCCAATGAGCAGTTCTTC. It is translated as CAWGTGSNEQFF.

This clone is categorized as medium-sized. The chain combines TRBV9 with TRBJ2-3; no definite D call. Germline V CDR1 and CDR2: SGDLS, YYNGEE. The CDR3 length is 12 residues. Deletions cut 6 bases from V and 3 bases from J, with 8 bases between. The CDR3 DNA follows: TGTGCCAGCATTGACATAACAGATACGCAGTATTTT. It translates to CASIDITDTQYF.

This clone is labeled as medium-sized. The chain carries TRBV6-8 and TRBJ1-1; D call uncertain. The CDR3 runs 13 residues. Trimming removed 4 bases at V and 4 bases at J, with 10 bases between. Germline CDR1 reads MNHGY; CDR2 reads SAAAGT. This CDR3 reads CASSWRDGTEAFF. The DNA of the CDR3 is TGTGCCAGCAGTTGGCGGGATGGCACTGAAGCTTTCTTT.

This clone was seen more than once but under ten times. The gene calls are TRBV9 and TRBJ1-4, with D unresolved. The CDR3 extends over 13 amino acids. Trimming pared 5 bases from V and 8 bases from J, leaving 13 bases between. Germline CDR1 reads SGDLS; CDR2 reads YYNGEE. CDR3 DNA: TGTGCCAGCAGGGAGGGTCTTCGAGAAAAACTGTTTTTT. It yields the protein CASREGLREKLFF.

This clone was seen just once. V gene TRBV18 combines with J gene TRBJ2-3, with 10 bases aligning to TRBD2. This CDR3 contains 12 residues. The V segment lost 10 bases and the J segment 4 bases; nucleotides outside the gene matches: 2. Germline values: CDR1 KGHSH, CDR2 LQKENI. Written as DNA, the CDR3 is TGTGCCACCCTAGCGGGAGCAGATACGCAGTATTTT. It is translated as CATLAGADTQYF.

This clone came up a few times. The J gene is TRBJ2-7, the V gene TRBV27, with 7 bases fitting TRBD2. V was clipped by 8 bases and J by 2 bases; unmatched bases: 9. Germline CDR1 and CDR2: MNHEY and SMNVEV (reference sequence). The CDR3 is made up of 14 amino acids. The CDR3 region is CASQPLADTYEQYF. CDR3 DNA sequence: TGTGCCAGCCAACCTCTAGCGGACACCTACGAGCAGTACTTC.

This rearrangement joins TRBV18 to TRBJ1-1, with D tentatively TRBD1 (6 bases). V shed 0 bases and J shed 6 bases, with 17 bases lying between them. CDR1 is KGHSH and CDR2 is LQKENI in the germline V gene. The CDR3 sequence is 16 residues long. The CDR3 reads CASSPPGGGPAAEAFF. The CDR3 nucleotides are TGTGCCAGCTCACCACCCGGGGGCGGACCAGCCGCTGAAGCTTTCTTT.

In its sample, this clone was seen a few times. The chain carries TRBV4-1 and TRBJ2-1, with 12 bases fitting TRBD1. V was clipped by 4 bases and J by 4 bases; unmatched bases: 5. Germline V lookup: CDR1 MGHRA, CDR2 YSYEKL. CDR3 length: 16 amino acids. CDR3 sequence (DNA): TGCGCCAGCAGCCCGGGACAGGGGGCGCGGTACAATGAGCAGTTCTTC. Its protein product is CASSPGQGARYNEQFF.

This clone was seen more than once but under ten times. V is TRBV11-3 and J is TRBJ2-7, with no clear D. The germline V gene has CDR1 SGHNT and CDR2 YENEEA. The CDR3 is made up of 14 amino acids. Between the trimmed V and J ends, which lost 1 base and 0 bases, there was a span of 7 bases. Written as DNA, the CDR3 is TGTGCCAGCAGCTTAGTGGAGATCTCCTACGAGCAGTACTTC. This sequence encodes CASSLVEISYEQYF.

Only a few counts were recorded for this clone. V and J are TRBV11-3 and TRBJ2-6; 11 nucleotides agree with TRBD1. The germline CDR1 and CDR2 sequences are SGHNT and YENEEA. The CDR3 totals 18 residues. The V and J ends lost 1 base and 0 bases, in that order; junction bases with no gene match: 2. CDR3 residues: CASSLGTGGVSGANVLTF. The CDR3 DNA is TGTGCCAGCAGCTTAGGGACAGGGGGCGTCTCTGGGGCCAACGTCCTGACTTTC. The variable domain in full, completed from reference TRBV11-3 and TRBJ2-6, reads EAGVVQSPRYKIIEKKQPVAFWCNPISGHNTLYWYLQNLGQGPELLIRYENEEAVDDSQLPKDRFSAERLKGVDSTLKIQPAELGDSAVYLCASSLGTGGVSGANVLTFGAGSRLTVL.

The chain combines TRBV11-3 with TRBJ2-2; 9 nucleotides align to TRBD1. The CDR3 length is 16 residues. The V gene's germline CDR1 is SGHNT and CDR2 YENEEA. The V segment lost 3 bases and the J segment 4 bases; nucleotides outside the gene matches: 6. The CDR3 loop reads CASSLWGQGGTGELFF. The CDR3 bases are TGTGCCAGCAGCTTGTGGGGACAGGGCGGCACCGGGGAGCTGTTTTTT.

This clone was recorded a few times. The CDR3 DNA reads TGTGCCAGCAGCCCCCGGACTAGCGGGAGTGGCGAGCAGTACTTC. Amino acid sequence: CASSPRTSGSGEQYF. The rearrangement links TRBV7-4 to TRBJ2-7, with 13 bases fitting TRBD2. The V gene's germline CDR1 is SGHVT and CDR2 SQSDAQ. V lost 5 bases and J lost 6; bases outside the gene matches: 7. The CDR3 totals 15 residues.

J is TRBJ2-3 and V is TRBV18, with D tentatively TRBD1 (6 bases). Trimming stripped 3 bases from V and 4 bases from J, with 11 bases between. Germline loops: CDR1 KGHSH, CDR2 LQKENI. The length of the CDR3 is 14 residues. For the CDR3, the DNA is TGTGCCAGCTCACCTCCCCAGGGGCCAGATACGCAGTATTTT. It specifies CASSPPQGPDTQYF.

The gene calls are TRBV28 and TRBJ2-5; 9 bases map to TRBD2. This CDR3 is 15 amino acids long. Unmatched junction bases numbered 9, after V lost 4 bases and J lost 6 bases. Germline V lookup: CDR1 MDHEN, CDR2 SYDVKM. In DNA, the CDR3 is TGTGCCAGCAGTTATCCGGCTAGCGGGACGCAGACCCAGTACTTC. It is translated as CASSYPASGTQTQYF. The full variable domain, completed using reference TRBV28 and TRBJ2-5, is DVKVTQSSRYLVKRTGEKVFLECVQDMDHENMFWYRQDPGLGLRLIYFSYDVKMKEKGDIPEGYSVSREKKERFSLILESASTNQTSMYLCASSYPASGTQTQYFGPGTRLLVL.

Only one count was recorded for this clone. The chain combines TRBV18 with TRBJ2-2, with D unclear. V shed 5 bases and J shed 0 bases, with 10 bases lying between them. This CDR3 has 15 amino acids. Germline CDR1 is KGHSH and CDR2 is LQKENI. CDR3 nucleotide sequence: TGTGCCAGCTCAGTCAGGAGCGCGAACACCGGGGAGCTGTTTTTT. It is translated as CASSVRSANTGELFF. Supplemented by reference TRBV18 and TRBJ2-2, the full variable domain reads NAGVMQNPRHLVRRRGQEARLRCSPMKGHSHVYWYRQLPEEGLKFMVYLQKENIIDESGMPKERFSAEFPKEGPSILRIQQVVRGDSAAYFCASSVRSANTGELFFGEGSRLTVL.

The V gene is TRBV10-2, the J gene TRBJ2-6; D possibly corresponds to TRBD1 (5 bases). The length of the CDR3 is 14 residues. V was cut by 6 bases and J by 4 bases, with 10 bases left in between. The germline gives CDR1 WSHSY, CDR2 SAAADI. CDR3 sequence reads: CASRDKGGANVLTF. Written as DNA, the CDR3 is TGCGCCAGCAGGGATAAGGGGGGGGCCAACGTCCTGACTTTC.

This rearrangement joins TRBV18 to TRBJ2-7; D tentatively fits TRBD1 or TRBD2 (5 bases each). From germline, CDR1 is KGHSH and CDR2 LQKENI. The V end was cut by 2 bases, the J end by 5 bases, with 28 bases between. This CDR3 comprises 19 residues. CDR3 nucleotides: TGTGCCAGCTCACCAAATCCGGGGCCACCTTCTACAACTCGGGACGAGCAGTACTTC. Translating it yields CASSPNPGPPSTTRDEQYF.